The 12 T cell receptor beta chains below all came from one sample that was sequenced in a study of cytomegalovirus exposure and HLA in healthy donors. PCR primers comprised 60 Vbeta and 13 Jbeta primers. Some clones are missing from TCRdb's copy, which holds only in-frame ones; the method was immunoSEQ multiplex PCR. The sample table includes 160,000 or so clones. The sequenced material came from PBMCs. Source of these receptors: a man younger than 40 in good health and CMV-seronegative.

This chain connects TRBV25-1 to TRBJ2-3, with 7 bases that match TRBD2. Germline lookup yields CDR1 MGHDK and CDR2 SYGVNS. The junction had 9 bases not matched to a gene; V was cut back by 0 bases and J by 3 bases. This CDR3 has 17 amino acids. The CDR3 loop reads CASSEYSGGRMTDTQYF. CDR3 nucleotide sequence: TGTGCCAGCAGTGAATACTCGGGCGGGAGAATGACAGATACGCAGTATTTT.

The V call is TRBV5-1, the J call TRBJ2-3; no reliable D call. Trimming left V 3 bases short and J 6 bases short, with 14 bases between. The CDR3 is made up of 14 amino acids. Germline V gene lookup returns CDR1 SGHRS and CDR2 YFSETQ. CDR3 in amino acids: CASSYQSLADTQYF. CDR3 nucleotide sequence: TGCGCCAGCAGCTACCAATCCCTGGCCGATACGCAGTATTTT.

V and J are TRBV6-5 and TRBJ1-1; D unclear. Trimming left V 6 bases short and J 1 base short, with 15 bases between. The CDR3 is made up of 15 amino acids. Germline loops: CDR1 MNHEY, CDR2 SVGAGI. CDR3: CASSAPPLTNTEAFF. The CDR3 DNA is TGTGCCAGCAGCGCCCCACCGCTAACGAACACTGAAGCTTTCTTT.

V is TRBV6-1 and J is TRBJ1-5; the D gene is possibly TRBD1 (6 bases). V lost 6 bases and J lost 0, with 9 bases in between. The CDR3 covers 14 residues. CDR1 is MNHNS and CDR2 is SASEGT in the germline V gene. CDR3 nucleotides: TGTGCCAGCAGCTACAGGGATAGCAATCAGCCCCAGCATTTT. As protein: CASSYRDSNQPQHF.

This chain joins TRBV5-1 and TRBJ2-1; 7 nucleotides agree with TRBD1. The CDR3 runs to 15 residues. With V trimmed by 0 bases and J by 8 bases, 8 bases remained unmatched. Germline lookup yields CDR1 SGHRS and CDR2 YFSETQ. Here the CDR3 reads CASSLGGQVVHEQFF. The CDR3 nucleotides read TGCGCCAGCAGCTTGGGTGGACAGGTGGTGCATGAGCAGTTCTTC. The full variable domain, completed using reference TRBV5-1 and TRBJ2-1, is KAGVTQTPRYLIKTRGQQVTLSCSPISGHRSVSWYQQTPGQGLQFLFEYFSETQRNKGNFPGRFSGRQFSNSRSEMNVSTLELGDSALYLCASSLGGQVVHEQFFGPGTRLTVL.

The chain couples TRBV14 to TRBJ2-5, with a tentative D call TRBD1 (5 bases). Trimming took 4 bases from V and 7 from J, leaving 13 bases between them. Germline V CDR1 and CDR2: SGHDN, FVKESK. The CDR3 length is 13 residues. The chain's CDR3 is CASSRQGFGTQYF. DNA for the CDR3: TGTGCCAGCAGCCGTCAGGGATTCGGGACCCAGTACTTC.

The chain joins TRBV7-9 to TRBJ2-5; 13 bases match TRBD2. The J call may be in error: the DNA end matches TRBJ2-7 better. Germline V gene lookup returns CDR1 SEHNR and CDR2 FQNEAQ (reference sequence). CDR3 length equals 15 residues. The CDR3 nucleotides are TGTGCCAGCAGCCTTGGACTAGCGGGAGCTTACGAGCAGTACTTC. As protein: CASSLGLAGAYEQYF.

This sequence joins TRBV7-9 and TRBJ1-1, with 7 bases matching TRBD1. The CDR3 consists of 14 residues. CDR1 and CDR2 (germline): SEHNR, FQNEAQ (reference sequence). The trim removed 5 bases at V and 1 base at J, leaving 4 bases unmatched. The CDR3 DNA follows: TGTGCCAGCAGCCTCGGGACAGCGAACACTGAAGCTTTCTTT. Translating gives CASSLGTANTEAFF. Full variable domain (remainder filled in from reference TRBV7-9 and TRBJ1-1): DTGVSQNPRHKITKRGQNVTFRCDPISEHNRLYWYRQTLGQGPEFLTYFQNEAQLEKSRLLSDRFSAERPKGSFSTLEIQRTEQGDSAMYLCASSLGTANTEAFFGQGTRLTVV.

The chain links TRBV19 to TRBJ2-1, with 12 bases fitting TRBD2. The CDR3 has 16 residues. V lost 5 bases to trimming and J lost 2 bases; unmatched junction nucleotides: 4. CDR1 LNHDA and CDR2 SQIVND come from the germline V gene (reference sequence). Here the CDR3 DNA reads TGTGCCAGTAGTCCCAGACTAGCGGGAGCCTACAATGAGCAGTTCTTC. Protein: CASSPRLAGAYNEQFF.

The CDR3 sequence: CAWSGQGGRSPLHF. The CDR3 nucleotides are TGTGCCTGGAGTGGACAGGGAGGACGGTCACCCCTCCACTTT. The chain combines TRBV30 with TRBJ1-6; 7 positions match TRBD1. The CDR3 spans 14 residues. V was clipped by 1 base and J by 10 bases; unmatched bases: 7. CDR1 GTSNPN and CDR2 SVGIG come from the germline V gene (reference sequence).

The chain is built from TRBV18 and TRBJ1-5, with D tentatively TRBD1 (6 bases). The V gene lost 4 bases and the J gene lost 0 bases, with 13 bases spanning the gap. This CDR3 region has 16 residues. Germline CDR1 and CDR2: KGHSH and LQKENI. The DNA of the CDR3 is TGTGCCAGCTCACGTACTCAGGGGAATAGCAATCAGCCCCAGCATTTT. Encoded protein: CASSRTQGNSNQPQHF. The variable domain in full, with the rest retrieved from reference TRBV18 and TRBJ1-5, is NAGVMQNPRHLVRRRGQEARLRCSPMKGHSHVYWYRQLPEEGLKFMVYLQKENIIDESGMPKERFSAEFPKEGPSILRIQQVVRGDSAAYFCASSRTQGNSNQPQHFGDGTRLSIL.

V is TRBV5-6 and J is TRBJ2-2, with TRBD2 as a possible D gene (6 bases). This CDR3 region has 16 residues. Germline V CDR1 and CDR2: SGHDT, YYEEEE. V lost 3 bases and J 1 base, leaving 13 bases between the germline ends. The CDR3 reads CASSSTGTGNTGELFF. In DNA, the CDR3 is TGTGCCAGCAGCTCAACCGGGACTGGGAACACCGGGGAGCTGTTTTTT.